The TCR beta chain described here comes from a study of blood T cell repertoires in COVID-19. Study background: Collection of acute and convalescent COVID-19 samples took place in the United States, Italy and Spain.

Clones were read by immunoSEQ multiplex PCR, and TCRdb kept only the in-frame ones, dropping some. The sample contains about 150,000 clones, about 79% of which appear only once. CDR3 length: 16 amino acids. CDR1 is SGHTA and CDR2 is FQGTGA in the germline V gene. Trimming left V 2 bases short and J 5 bases short, with 18 bases between. The sequencing input was peripheral blood. The TCR was taken from a woman between 50 and 59 years old with acute or convalescent COVID-19. The V call is TRBV7-3, the J call TRBJ1-1, with D tentatively TRBD1 (5 bases). The CDR3 region has the DNA TGTGCCAGCAGCTTAGTTTCGGGTGGCAGGGAAACTGAAGCTTTCTTT. This gives the protein CASSLVSGGRETEAFF.